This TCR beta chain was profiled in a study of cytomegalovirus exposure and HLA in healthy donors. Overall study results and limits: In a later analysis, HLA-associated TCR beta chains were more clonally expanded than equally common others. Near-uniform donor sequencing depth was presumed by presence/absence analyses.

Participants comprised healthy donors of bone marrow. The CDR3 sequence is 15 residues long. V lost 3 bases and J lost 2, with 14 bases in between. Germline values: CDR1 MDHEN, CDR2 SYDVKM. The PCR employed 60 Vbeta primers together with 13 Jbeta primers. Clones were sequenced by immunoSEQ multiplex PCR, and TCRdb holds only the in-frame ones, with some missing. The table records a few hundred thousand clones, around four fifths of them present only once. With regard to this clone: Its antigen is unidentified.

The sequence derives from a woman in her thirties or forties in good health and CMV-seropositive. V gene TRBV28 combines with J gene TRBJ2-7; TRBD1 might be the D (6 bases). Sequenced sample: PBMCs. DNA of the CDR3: TGTGCCAGCAGTTTTCCCCCGGGACACCCCTACGAGCAGTACTTC. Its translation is CASSFPPGHPYEQYF.